Following are 24 T cell receptor beta chains from one sample sequenced in a study of blood T cell repertoires in COVID-19. Data came from immunoSEQ multiplex PCR; TCRdb stores just in-frame clones and leaves some out. The sample yields about 300,000 clones, 85% to 90% seen once. The sequenced sample was PBMCs or T cells enriched from blood (not recorded which). The receptor source for this set is a man aged 25 to 45 who had recovered from COVID-19.

This clone was observed once. V is TRBV4-2 and J is TRBJ1-1; 9 bases line up with TRBD1. Germline V lookup: CDR1 LGHNA, CDR2 YNFKEQ. V was pared by 3 bases and J by 7 bases, with 3 bases of the junction left unmatched. The CDR3 extends over 13 amino acids. CDR3 protein: CASSQSGQGEAFF. The CDR3, as DNA: TGTGCCAGCAGCCAGTCGGGACAGGGTGAAGCTTTCTTT.

The V call is TRBV29-1, the J call TRBJ1-2, with TRBD1 matching 7 bases. This CDR3 has 13 residues. Germline CDR1 and CDR2: SQVTM and ANQGSEA. With V trimmed by 1 base and J by 1 base, 0 bases remained unmatched. The CDR3 DNA sequence: TGCAGCGTTGAAGGGGACAGTAACTATGGCTACACCTTC. The encoded protein is CSVEGDSNYGYTF.

CDR3 sequence: CASSQGLKNTEAFF. In DNA, the CDR3 is TGCGCCAGCAGCCAAGGACTGAAGAACACTGAAGCTTTCTTT. V is TRBV4-1 and J is TRBJ1-1; D ambiguous. The CDR3 consists of 14 residues. Per germline, CDR1 MGHRA and CDR2 YSYEKL. Trimming cost V 1 base and J 1 base, with 7 bases left between them.

Comments on this clone: The same CDR3 is also encoded by other DNA sequences in this sample. The V and J genes are TRBV24-1 and TRBJ2-3; 7 bases fit TRBD2. Germline CDR1 and CDR2: KGHDR and SFDVKD. This CDR3 is built from 14 residues. J gave up 3 bases and V 3 bases, and 2 bases lay outside the gene matches. CDR3 nucleotides: TGTGCCACCAGTGATCCGCGGGGGACAGATACGCAGTATTTT. Protein sequence: CATSDPRGTDTQYF.

This chain joins TRBV29-1 and TRBJ2-1; 12 nucleotides match TRBD1. The CDR3 runs to 14 residues. Germline values: CDR1 SQVTM, CDR2 ANQGSEA. V dropped 4 bases and J dropped 6; count of bases not matched to a gene: 4. This CDR3 is CSVVGQGARNEQFF. The CDR3 DNA reads as TGCAGCGTTGTGGGACAGGGGGCGCGCAATGAGCAGTTCTTC.

The chain recombines TRBV5-4 with TRBJ2-1, with D perhaps matching TRBD1 (5 bases). This CDR3 spans 16 amino acids. V lost 3 bases, J lost 0 bases, and 13 bases lay in between. The germline V gene has CDR1 SGHNT and CDR2 YYREEE (reference sequence). The CDR3 is CASSSGDSRSYNEQFF. DNA of the CDR3: TGTGCCAGCAGCTCTGGAGACAGCCGCTCCTACAATGAGCAGTTCTTC.

The chain couples TRBV24-1 to TRBJ1-1, with TRBD1 matching over 10 bases. The J segment lost 4 bases and the V segment lost 2 bases, leaving 15 bases of the junction unmatched. Germline V CDR1 and CDR2: KGHDR, SFDVKD. The CDR3 has 19 residues. The CDR3 loop reads CATSDSTSDRGGWGTEAFF. CDR3 nucleotides: TGTGCCACCAGTGATTCAACCTCGGACAGGGGGGGGTGGGGCACTGAAGCTTTCTTT.

This clone was seen only once. This rearrangement joins TRBV29-1 to TRBJ2-1; 8 bases are shared with TRBD2. This CDR3 has 16 amino acids. Germline V gene data show CDR1 as SQVTM and CDR2 as ANQGSEA. Losses at the gene ends were 7 bases for V and 9 bases for J; bases not matched to a gene: 20. The CDR3 bases are TGCAGCGCCACCCCACGGGGGGGACTAGGGTCGTCTGAGCAGTTCTTC. It yields the protein CSATPRGGLGSSEQFF.

The V and J genes are TRBV18 and TRBJ2-7; D might be TRBD1 (7 bases). The V gene lost 3 bases and the J gene lost 7 bases, with 19 bases spanning the gap. CDR1 and CDR2 from the germline V gene are KGHSH and LQKENI. The CDR3 covers 15 residues. CDR3 coding DNA: TGTGCCAGCTCACCGATCTCCAGGGGGGCGAGGGAGCAGTACTTC. Its protein is CASSPISRGAREQYF.

This clone occurred a few times. This sequence joins TRBV18 and TRBJ2-3; TRBD1 matches at 9 bases. V shed 3 bases and J 3 bases; nucleotides not matched to a gene: 4. Germline V gene data show CDR1 as KGHSH and CDR2 as LQKENI. This CDR3 has 15 amino acids. In DNA form, the CDR3 reads TGTGCCAGCTCACCCTGGACAGGGGCGACAGATACGCAGTATTTT. Translating it yields CASSPWTGATDTQYF.

J is TRBJ1-1 and V is TRBV12-3 or TRBV12-4; D might be TRBD1 (6 bases). The V end lost 3 bases, the J end lost 5 bases, and 10 bases lay between the germline ends. This CDR3 is 13 amino acids long. The DNA for the CDR3 is TGTGCCAGCAGTTTCTCCCAGGGGACTGAAGCTTTCTTT. Translation: CASSFSQGTEAFF.

This chain joins TRBV12-3 or TRBV12-4 and TRBJ2-2; no reliable D call. The CDR3 consists of 13 residues. V was clipped by 2 bases and J by 7 bases, with 8 bases between them. The CDR3 bases are TGTGCCAGCAGTTTATCCCTCGGCGGGGAGCTGTTTTTT. Its translation: CASSLSLGGELFF.

The J gene is TRBJ1-6, the V gene TRBV10-1; 10 bases are a match to TRBD1. Losses at the gene ends were 9 bases for V and 7 bases for J; bases not matched to a gene: 6. This CDR3 region has 14 residues. Germline loops: CDR1 WNHNN, CDR2 SYGVQD (reference sequence). CDR3 amino acids: CARVPGQGNSPLHF. DNA of the CDR3: TGCGCCAGGGTCCCGGGACAGGGGAATTCACCCCTCCACTTT.

V and J are TRBV6-4 and TRBJ2-3, with TRBD2 identical over 9 bases. This CDR3 spans 17 amino acids. CDR1 is MRHNA, CDR2 SNTAGT, per germline. J gave up 1 base and V 6 bases, and 11 bases lay outside the gene matches. The CDR3 is CASSAGSGGSRTDTQYF. CDR3 bases: TGTGCCAGCAGCGCCGGTAGCGGGGGTTCCCGCACAGATACGCAGTATTTT.

The chain combines TRBV3-1 (or the pseudogene TRBV3-2) with TRBJ2-7; 8 bases fit TRBD2. Trimming at V came to 5 bases and at J to 3 bases, leaving 6 bases not matched to a gene. This CDR3 is 14 amino acids long. Germline V gene sequence: CDR1 LGHDT, CDR2 YNNKEL (reference sequence). CDR3 DNA sequence: TGTGCCAGCAGCGGAACCGGGACTAGCTACGAGCAGTACTTC. It encodes CASSGTGTSYEQYF.

Note on this clone: Within the sample, other DNA sequences also encode this same CDR3. The CDR3 protein is CASSLGTSGNIQYF. The CDR3 nucleotides read TGCGCCAGCAGCTTGGGAACTAGCGGAAACATTCAGTACTTC. This chain connects TRBV5-1 to TRBJ2-4; 8 bases are a match to TRBD2. Germline CDR1 reads SGHRS; CDR2 reads YFSETQ. The CDR3 runs to 14 residues. J gave up 6 bases and V 0 bases, and 2 bases lay outside the gene matches.

The table lists this clone with a count of one. This sequence joins TRBV28 and TRBJ1-2, with a tentative D call TRBD1 (5 bases). Trimming removed 7 bases from V and 2 bases from J, with 11 bases in between. CDR1 MDHEN and CDR2 SYDVKM come from the germline V gene. The CDR3 runs 13 residues. CDR3: CASISQENYGYTF. In DNA, the CDR3 is TGTGCCAGCATATCACAGGAGAACTATGGCTACACCTTC.

This chain connects TRBV6-6 to TRBJ2-7; D perhaps matches TRBD2 (5 bases). Trimming removed 6 bases at V and 3 bases at J, with 15 bases between. Germline V gene lookup returns CDR1 MNHNY and CDR2 SVGAGI (reference sequence). The CDR3 spans 14 residues. The CDR3 DNA reads TGTGCCAGCAGCCAAACGGAGGCAAACTACGAGCAGTACTTC. This gives the protein CASSQTEANYEQYF.

Of note for this clone: Other DNA sequences in this specimen translate into the identical CDR3. This chain connects TRBV9 to TRBJ2-7, with 9 bases that match TRBD1. CDR3 length: 14 amino acids. Germline V gives CDR1 SGDLS, CDR2 YYNGEE. V trimming: 3 bases; J trimming: 2 bases; junction bases outside the gene matches: 3. This chain's CDR3 is CASSGGQGPYEQYF. CDR3 sequence (DNA): TGTGCCAGCAGCGGCGGACAGGGGCCCTACGAGCAGTACTTC.

Many counts were recorded for this clone. The J gene is TRBJ1-1, the V gene TRBV2; D is perhaps TRBD1 (5 bases). V was clipped by 7 bases and J by 5 bases, with 14 bases between them. The CDR3 loop spans 13 amino acids. The germline gives CDR1 SNHLY, CDR2 FYNNEI. The CDR3 region is CASTGGTRTEAFF. The CDR3 DNA sequence: TGTGCCAGCACGGGGGGAACGAGGACTGAAGCTTTCTTT.

The V gene is TRBV7-8, the J gene TRBJ1-4; possibly TRBD1 for D (6 bases). Germline-derived CDR1 and CDR2 are SGHVS and FQNEAQ. This CDR3 is built from 15 residues. The V gene lost 5 bases and the J gene lost 7 bases, with 17 bases spanning the gap. The CDR3 DNA is TGTGCCAGCAGCGGACTTAGGGGGACCTCTGAAAAACTGTTTTTT. It is translated as CASSGLRGTSEKLFF.

The V gene is TRBV11-2, the J gene TRBJ2-7, with a tentative D call TRBD1 (5 bases). V was pared by 5 bases and J by 5 bases, with 10 bases between. Germline CDR1 and CDR2: SGHAT and FQNNGV. The length of the CDR3 is 12 residues. This CDR3 is CASSRGWHEQYF. The DNA for the CDR3 is TGTGCCAGCAGCAGGGGATGGCACGAGCAGTACTTC.

The chain couples TRBV28 to TRBJ1-3; tentatively, D is TRBD1 (6 bases). V lost 6 bases and J lost 4, with 19 bases in between. The germline V gene encodes CDR1 MDHEN and CDR2 SYDVKM. This CDR3 is built from 16 residues. The CDR3 protein is CASRQTPPGDGNTIYF. For the CDR3, the DNA is TGTGCCAGCAGGCAGACCCCTCCAGGGGACGGAAACACCATATATTTT.

This chain connects TRBV6-5 to TRBJ1-1, with 8 bases identical to TRBD1. The trim removed 5 bases at V and 4 bases at J, leaving 6 bases unmatched. This CDR3 is 14 amino acids long. CDR1 is MNHEY, CDR2 SVGAGI, per germline. CDR3 region: CASSTVTGATEAFF. DNA of the CDR3: TGTGCCAGCAGTACCGTGACAGGGGCCACTGAAGCTTTCTTT.